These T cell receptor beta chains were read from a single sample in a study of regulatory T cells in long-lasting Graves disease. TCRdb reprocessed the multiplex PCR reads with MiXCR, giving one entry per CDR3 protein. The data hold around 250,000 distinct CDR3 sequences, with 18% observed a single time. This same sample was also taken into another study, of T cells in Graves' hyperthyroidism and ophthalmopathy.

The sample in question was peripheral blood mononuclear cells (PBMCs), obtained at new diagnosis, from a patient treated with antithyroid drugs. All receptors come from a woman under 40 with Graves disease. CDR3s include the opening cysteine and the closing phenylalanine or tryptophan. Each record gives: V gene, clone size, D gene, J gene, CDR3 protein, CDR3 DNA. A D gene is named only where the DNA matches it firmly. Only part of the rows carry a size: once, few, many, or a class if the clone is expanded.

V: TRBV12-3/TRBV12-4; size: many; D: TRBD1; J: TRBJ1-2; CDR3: CASSPSGQGAGGYTF; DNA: TGTGCCAGCAGTCCTTCGGGACAGGGGGCTGGTGGCTACACCTTC
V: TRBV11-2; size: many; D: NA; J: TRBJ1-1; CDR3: CASSSGRQNTEAFF; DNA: TGTGCCAGCAGCTCGGGACGGCAGAACACTGAAGCTTTCTTT
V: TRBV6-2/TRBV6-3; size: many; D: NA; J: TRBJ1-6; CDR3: CASKPRPYNSPLHF; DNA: TGTGCCAGCAAACCTAGGCCTTATAATTCACCCCTCCACTTT
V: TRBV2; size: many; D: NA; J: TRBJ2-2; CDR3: CASRGFETGELFF; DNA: TGTGCCAGCAGAGGGTTTGAGACCGGGGAGCTGTTTTTT
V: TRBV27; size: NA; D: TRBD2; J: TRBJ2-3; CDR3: CASSPFSGGVTDTQYF; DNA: TGTGCCAGCAGCCCATTTAGCGGGGGGGTCACAGATACGCAGTATTTT
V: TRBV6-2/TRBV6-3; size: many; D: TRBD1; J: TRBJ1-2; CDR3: CASSYSGQGDGYTF; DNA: TGTGCCAGCAGTTACTCCGGACAGGGGGATGGCTACACCTTC
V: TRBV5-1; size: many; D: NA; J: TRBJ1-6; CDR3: CASSVSGNSPLHF; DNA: TGCGCCAGCAGCGTGTCTGGAAATTCACCCCTCCACTTT
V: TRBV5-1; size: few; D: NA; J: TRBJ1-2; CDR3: CASSIDFGGYGYTF; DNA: TGCGCCAGCAGCATTGATTTCGGAGGCTATGGCTACACCTTC
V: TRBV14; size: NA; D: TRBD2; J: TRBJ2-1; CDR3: CASSPLTSGRYNEQFF; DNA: TGTGCCAGCAGCCCCTTGACTAGCGGGAGGTACAATGAGCAGTTCTTC
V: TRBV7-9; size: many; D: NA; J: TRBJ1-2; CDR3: CASSLVYGNYGYTF; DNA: TGTGCCAGCAGCTTAGTATACGGGAACTATGGCTACACCTTC
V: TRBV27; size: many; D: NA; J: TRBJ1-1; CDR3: CASSLSNLPGLNTEAFF; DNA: TGTGCCAGCAGTTTATCGAATCTCCCAGGGTTAAACACTGAAGCTTTCTTT
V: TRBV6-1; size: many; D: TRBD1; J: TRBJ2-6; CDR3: CASSQGDRRANVLTF; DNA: TGTGCCAGCTCTCAGGGGGACAGAAGGGCCAACGTCCTGACTTTC
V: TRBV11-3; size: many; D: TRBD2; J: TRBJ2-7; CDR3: CASSLVVAFSGGALAPDYEQYF; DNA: TGTGCCAGCAGCTTAGTGGTGGCCTTTAGCGGGGGGGCCTTGGCACCCGACTACGAGCAGTACTTC
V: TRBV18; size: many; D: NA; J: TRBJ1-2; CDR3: CASSTETIANYGYTF; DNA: TGTGCCAGCTCAACAGAAACAATAGCTAACTATGGCTACACCTTC
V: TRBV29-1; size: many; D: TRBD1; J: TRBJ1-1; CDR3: CSVDGQERRWVNTEAFF; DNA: TGCAGCGTAGATGGACAGGAACGGAGGTGGGTAAACACTGAAGCTTTCTTT
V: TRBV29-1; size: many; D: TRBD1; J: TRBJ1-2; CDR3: CSVEGQSLYGYTF; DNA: TGCAGCGTTGAGGGACAGAGCCTCTATGGCTACACCTTC
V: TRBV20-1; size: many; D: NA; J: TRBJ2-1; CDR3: CSARAELRLYNEQFF; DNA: TGCAGTGCTAGAGCAGAACTTCGTCTCTACAATGAGCAGTTCTTC
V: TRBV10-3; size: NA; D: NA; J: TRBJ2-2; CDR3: CAISRVDTGELFF; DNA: TGTGCCATCAGCAGGGTCGACACCGGGGAGCTGTTTTTT
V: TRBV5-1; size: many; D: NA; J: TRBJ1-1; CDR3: CASSQSGPEAFF; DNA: TGCGCCAGCAGCCAGTCCGGCCCTGAAGCTTTCTTT
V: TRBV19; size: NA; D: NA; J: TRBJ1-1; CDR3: CASKLYRDGEAFF; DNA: TGTGCCAGTAAACTTTACCGGGACGGTGAAGCTTTCTTT
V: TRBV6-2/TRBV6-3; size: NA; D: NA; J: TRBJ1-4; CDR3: CASSYGTVNEKQFF; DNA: TGTGCCAGCAGTTACGGTACCGTTAATGAAAAACAGTTTTTT
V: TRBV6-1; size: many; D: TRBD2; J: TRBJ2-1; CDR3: CASRARVLAGATEQFF; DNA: TGTGCCAGCAGGGCAAGGGTACTAGCGGGGGCGACTGAGCAGTTCTTC
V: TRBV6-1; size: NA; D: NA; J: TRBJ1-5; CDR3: CASSEFGRLNQPQHF; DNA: TGTGCCAGCAGTGAATTTGGACGGCTCAATCAGCCCCAGCATTTT
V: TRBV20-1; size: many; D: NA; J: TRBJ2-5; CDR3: CSARDSNLYQETQYF; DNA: TGCAGTGCTAGAGATTCCAATCTGTACCAAGAGACCCAGTACTTC
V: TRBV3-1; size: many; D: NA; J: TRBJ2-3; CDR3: CASSPLVGDTQYF; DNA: TGTGCCAGCAGCCCCCTTGTCGGAGATACGCAGTATTTT
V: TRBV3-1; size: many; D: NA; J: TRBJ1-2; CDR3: CASRNRVNYGYTF; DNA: TGTGCCAGCAGGAACAGGGTTAACTATGGCTACACCTTC
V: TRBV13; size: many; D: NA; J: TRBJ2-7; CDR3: CASSKGTQTYEQYF; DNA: TGTGCCAGCAGCAAGGGGACCCAAACCTACGAGCAGTACTTC
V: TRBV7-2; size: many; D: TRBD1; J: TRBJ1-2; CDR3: CASSTTGTQHYGYTF; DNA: TGTGCCAGCAGCACGACAGGGACCCAACACTATGGCTACACCTTC
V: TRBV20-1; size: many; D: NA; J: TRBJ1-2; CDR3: CSARWDGETLYGYTF; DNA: TGCAGTGCTAGATGGGACGGCGAGACCCTGTATGGCTACACCTTC
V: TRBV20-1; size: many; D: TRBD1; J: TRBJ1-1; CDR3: CSARPPVRLGQGWTEAFF; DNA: TGCAGTGCTAGACCGCCGGTACGGTTGGGACAGGGGTGGACTGAAGCTTTCTTT
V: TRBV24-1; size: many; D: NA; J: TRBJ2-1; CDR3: CATSDAGANEQFF; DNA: TGTGCCACCAGTGATGCGGGGGCAAATGAGCAGTTCTTC
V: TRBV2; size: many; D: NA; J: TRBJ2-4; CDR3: CASRTKFLAKNIQYF; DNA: TGTGCCAGCAGGACGAAATTTTTAGCCAAAAACATTCAGTACTTC
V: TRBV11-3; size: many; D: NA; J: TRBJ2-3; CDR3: CASSSPTDTTDTQYF; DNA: TGTGCCAGCAGCTCCCCGACGGATACCACAGATACGCAGTATTTT
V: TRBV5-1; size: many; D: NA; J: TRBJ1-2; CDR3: CASSLAGYYGYTF; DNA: TGCGCCAGCAGCTTGGCTGGCTACTATGGCTACACCTTC
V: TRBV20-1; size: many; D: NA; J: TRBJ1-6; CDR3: CSAPGSSNSPLHF; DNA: TGCAGTGCTCCCGGGTCCTCTAATTCACCCCTCCACTTT
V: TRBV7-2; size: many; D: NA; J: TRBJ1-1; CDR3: CASSSQRGTEAFF; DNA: TGTGCCAGCAGCTCACAACGGGGCACTGAAGCTTTCTTT
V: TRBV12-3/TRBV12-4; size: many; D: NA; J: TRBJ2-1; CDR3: CASSIDRWNEQFF; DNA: TGTGCCAGCAGTATTGACAGGTGGAATGAGCAGTTCTTC
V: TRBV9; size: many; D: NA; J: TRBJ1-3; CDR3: CASSLTQGSGNTIYF; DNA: TGTGCCAGCAGCCTTACTCAGGGCTCTGGAAACACCATATATTTT
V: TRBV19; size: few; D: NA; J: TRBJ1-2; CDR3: CASIPGGLNYGYTF; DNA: TGTGCCAGTATCCCCGGGGGACTTAACTATGGCTACACCTTC
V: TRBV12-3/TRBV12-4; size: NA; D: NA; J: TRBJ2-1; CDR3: CASSFYICSATTGRYEETQYF; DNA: NA
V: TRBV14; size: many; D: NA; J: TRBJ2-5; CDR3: CASSRETGTLETQYF; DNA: TGTGCCAGCAGCCGAGAGACAGGCACCCTGGAGACCCAGTACTTC
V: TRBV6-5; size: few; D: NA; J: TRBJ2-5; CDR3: CASSYPGLETQYF; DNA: TGTGCCAGCAGTTACCCGGGACTAGAGACCCAGTACTTC
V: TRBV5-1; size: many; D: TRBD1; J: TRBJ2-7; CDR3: CASSTATGGSYEQYF; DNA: TGCGCCAGCAGCACGGCTACAGGGGGGTCCTACGAGCAGTACTTC
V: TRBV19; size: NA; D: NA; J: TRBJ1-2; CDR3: CASSIGQERIYGYTF; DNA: TGTGCCAGTAGTATAGGGCAGGAGCGGATTTATGGCTACACCTTC
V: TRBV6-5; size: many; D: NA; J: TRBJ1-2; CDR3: CASSYSIGGFGYTF; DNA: TGTGCCAGCAGTTACTCGATTGGGGGCTTTGGCTACACCTTC
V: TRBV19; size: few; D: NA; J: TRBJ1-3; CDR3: CASRSPSGNTIYF; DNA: TGTGCCAGTAGAAGTCCCTCTGGAAACACCATATATTTT
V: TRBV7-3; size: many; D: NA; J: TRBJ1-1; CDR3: CASSNGTVNTEAFF; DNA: TGTGCCAGCAGCAACGGCACCGTGAACACTGAAGCTTTCTTT
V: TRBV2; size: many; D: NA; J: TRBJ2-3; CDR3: CASSVGLRSTDTQYF; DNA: TGTGCCAGCAGTGTAGGGCTGAGGAGCACAGATACGCAGTATTTT
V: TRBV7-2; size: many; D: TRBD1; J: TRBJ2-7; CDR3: CASSLSRDRGRIEQYF; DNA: TGTGCCAGCAGCTTGAGCCGGGACAGGGGCCGGATTGAGCAGTACTTC
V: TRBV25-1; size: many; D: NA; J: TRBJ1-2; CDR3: CASSDPHPRDKSGYTF; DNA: TGTGCCAGCAGTGATCCCCACCCTCGGGACAAATCTGGCTACACCTTC
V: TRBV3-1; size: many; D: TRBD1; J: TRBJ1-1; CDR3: CASSQATGTGMVAFF; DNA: TGTGCCAGCAGCCAGGCTACCGGGACAGGCATGGTAGCTTTCTTT
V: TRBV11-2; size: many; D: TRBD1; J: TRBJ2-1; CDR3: CASKRGQGANEQFF; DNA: TGTGCCAGCAAGCGGGGACAGGGGGCCAATGAGCAGTTCTTC
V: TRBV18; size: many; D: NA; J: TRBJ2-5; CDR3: CASSPTGPETQYF; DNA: TGTGCCAGCTCACCGACCGGACCCGAGACCCAGTACTTC